The subject of this entry is one TCR beta chain. Its target is not known. The data derive from a study of type 1 regulatory T cells. TCRdb re-called the reads with MiXCR, one entry per CDR3 protein. The profile covers about 42,000 distinct CDR3 sequences, with more than 10% appearing a single time and around 8% taken by the ten largest. The V end was cut by 0 bases, the J end by 5 bases, with 13 bases between. CDR1 and CDR2 from the germline V gene are DFQATT and SNEGSKA (reference sequence). This CDR3 spans 14 amino acids. The sequence was collected from a human donor in good health. The chain has TRBV20-1 and TRBJ2-5; D might be TRBD2 (6 bases). The sample consisted of cultured non-Tr1 T cells, either the whole culture or a sorted T cell fraction (not recorded which). CDR3 sequence: CSAREGRSLETQYF. CDR3 sequence (DNA): TGCAGTGCTAGAGAAGGGAGGAGTTTGGAGACCCAGTACTTC.